Listed below are T cell receptor beta chains from one sample, sequenced in a study of spatial heterogeneity in lung cancer. TCRdb redid the calling of the 5' RACE reads with MiXCR, one entry per CDR3 protein. The sample contains approximately 3,400 distinct CDR3 sequences, 8.6% of which appear only once. This specimen consisted of lung tumor tissue, obtained at surgery. Source of these receptors: a male donor with early-stage non-small cell lung cancer. The CDR3 runs from the conserved cysteine through the conserved F or W. The order of the fields is clone size, V gene, CDR3 length, CDR3 protein. Some rows have no size entry. The others give once, few or many, or a class for an expanded clone.

clone_size: medium-sized; v_call: TRBV7-7; cdr3_length: 16; cdr3_aa: CASTTPSAGRDNEQFF
clone_size: medium-sized; v_call: TRBV20-1; cdr3_length: 13; cdr3_aa: CSARGRSSYEQYF
clone_size: many; v_call: TRBV28; cdr3_length: 11; cdr3_aa: CASSPRETQYF
clone_size: medium-sized; v_call: TRBV7-2; cdr3_length: 13; cdr3_aa: CASSSNAGYEQYF
clone_size: medium-sized; v_call: TRBV12-3/TRBV12-4; cdr3_length: 13; cdr3_aa: CASTPPGRREQYF
clone_size: -; v_call: TRBV15; cdr3_length: 16; cdr3_aa: CATSTPRAHSYNEQFF
clone_size: medium-sized; v_call: TRBV2; cdr3_length: 15; cdr3_aa: CASSLFGTANTEAFF
clone_size: -; v_call: TRBV7-2; cdr3_length: 12; cdr3_aa: CASSLAWNEQYF
clone_size: many; v_call: TRBV23-1; cdr3_length: 15; cdr3_aa: CASSRPGEGGTEAFF
clone_size: -; v_call: TRBV28; cdr3_length: 15; cdr3_aa: CASSRTGGSADTQYF
clone_size: medium-sized; v_call: TRBV6-5; cdr3_length: 14; cdr3_aa: CASSYSGLSYEQYF
clone_size: many; v_call: TRBV7-8; cdr3_length: 14; cdr3_aa: CASSFRGRQETQYF
clone_size: few; v_call: TRBV6-2/TRBV6-3; cdr3_length: 13; cdr3_aa: CASVPVNTGELFF
clone_size: medium-sized; v_call: TRBV12-3/TRBV12-4; cdr3_length: 16; cdr3_aa: CASSAGLAAWRDTQYF
clone_size: -; v_call: TRBV6-1; cdr3_length: 14; cdr3_aa: CASSAGQGTDTQYF
clone_size: medium-sized; v_call: TRBV4-2; cdr3_length: 16; cdr3_aa: CASSQALVAGVGEQFF
clone_size: medium-sized; v_call: TRBV4-1; cdr3_length: 16; cdr3_aa: CASSQPGTGGVYGYTF
clone_size: medium-sized; v_call: TRBV7-8; cdr3_length: 16; cdr3_aa: CASSPGSSANTGELFF
clone_size: many; v_call: TRBV29-1; cdr3_length: 14; cdr3_aa: CSVLAASRPDTQYF
clone_size: medium-sized; v_call: TRBV7-9; cdr3_length: 11; cdr3_aa: CASSSGSLAYF
clone_size: many; v_call: TRBV9; cdr3_length: 15; cdr3_aa: CASSVGGDGVYGYTF
clone_size: -; v_call: TRBV4-1; cdr3_length: 17; cdr3_aa: CASSQVISGGIGQPQHF
clone_size: -; v_call: TRBV4-2; cdr3_length: 12; cdr3_aa: CASSYVAGELFF
clone_size: few; v_call: TRBV5-4; cdr3_length: 16; cdr3_aa: CASSLRGASRDYGYTF
clone_size: medium-sized; v_call: TRBV29-1; cdr3_length: 12; cdr3_aa: CSVSTPAGTQYF
clone_size: medium-sized; v_call: TRBV20-1; cdr3_length: 11; cdr3_aa: CSARPEETQYF
clone_size: once; v_call: TRBV5-1; cdr3_length: 15; cdr3_aa: CASSPGGVGANVLTF
clone_size: medium-sized; v_call: TRBV7-9; cdr3_length: 14; cdr3_aa: CASRRLAESYEQYF
clone_size: medium-sized; v_call: TRBV15; cdr3_length: 17; cdr3_aa: CATSKGLAGTGTGELFF
clone_size: medium-sized; v_call: TRBV28; cdr3_length: 15; cdr3_aa: CASRLAGLPFDTQYF
clone_size: many; v_call: TRBV7-9; cdr3_length: 15; cdr3_aa: CASSWGQGAKNIQYF
clone_size: medium-sized; v_call: TRBV5-6; cdr3_length: 15; cdr3_aa: CASSSLQGAIDTQYF
clone_size: medium-sized; v_call: TRBV6-5; cdr3_length: 11; cdr3_aa: CASIKDRVIYF
clone_size: medium-sized; v_call: TRBV20-1; cdr3_length: 12; cdr3_aa: CSAVQGGETQYF
clone_size: medium-sized; v_call: TRBV28; cdr3_length: 15; cdr3_aa: CASSPTTGGVETQYF
clone_size: medium-sized; v_call: TRBV14; cdr3_length: 12; cdr3_aa: CASSLWEREAFF
clone_size: medium-sized; v_call: TRBV11-2; cdr3_length: 15; cdr3_aa: CASSFQGGGTDTQYF
clone_size: few; v_call: TRBV7-2; cdr3_length: 14; cdr3_aa: CASSLVLAGQEQYF
clone_size: many; v_call: TRBV11-2; cdr3_length: 16; cdr3_aa: CASSTSGAQNTGELFF
clone_size: medium-sized; v_call: TRBV7-9; cdr3_length: 14; cdr3_aa: CASKALLRTDTQYF
clone_size: -; v_call: TRBV28; cdr3_length: 13; cdr3_aa: CASSSAGFYGYTF
clone_size: -; v_call: TRBV20-1; cdr3_length: 14; cdr3_aa: CSARVISGANVLTF